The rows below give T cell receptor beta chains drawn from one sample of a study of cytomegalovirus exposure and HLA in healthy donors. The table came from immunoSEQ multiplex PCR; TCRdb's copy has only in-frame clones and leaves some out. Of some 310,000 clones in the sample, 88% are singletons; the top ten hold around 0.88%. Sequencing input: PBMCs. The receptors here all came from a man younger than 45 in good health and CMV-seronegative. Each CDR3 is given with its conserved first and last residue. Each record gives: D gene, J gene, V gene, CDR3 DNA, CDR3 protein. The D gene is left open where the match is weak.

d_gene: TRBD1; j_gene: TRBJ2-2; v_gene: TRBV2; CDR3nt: TGTGCCAGTTGCCGACAGGGACAGGGATTTTCCGGGGAGCTGTTTTTT; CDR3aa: CASCRQGQGFSGELFF
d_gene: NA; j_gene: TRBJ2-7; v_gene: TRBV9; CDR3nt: TGTGCCAGCAGCGTAGCCCTGAGGGACACAGGCAAACTGTACTTC; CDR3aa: CASSVALRDTGKLYF
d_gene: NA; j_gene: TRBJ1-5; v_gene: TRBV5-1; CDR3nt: TGCGCCAGCAGCTCGGGGGAAATGGGCAATCAGCCCCAGCATTTT; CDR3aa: CASSSGEMGNQPQHF
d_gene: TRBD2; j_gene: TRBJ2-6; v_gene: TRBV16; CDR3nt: TGTGCCAGCAGCCGAGCGGGGGGACCTGGGGCCAACGTCCTGACTTTC; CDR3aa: CASSRAGGPGANVLTF
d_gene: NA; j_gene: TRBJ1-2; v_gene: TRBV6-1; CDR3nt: TGTGCCAGCAGTCCCCTGGGGAGTAACTATGGCTACACCTTC; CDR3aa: CASSPLGSNYGYTF
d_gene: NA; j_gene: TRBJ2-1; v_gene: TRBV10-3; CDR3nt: TGTGCCATCAGTGATTCCGGACAGTTCTCCTACAATGAGCAGTTCTTC; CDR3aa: CAISDSGQFSYNEQFF
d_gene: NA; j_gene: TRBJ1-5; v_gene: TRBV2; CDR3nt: TGTGCCAGCAGTGAGCGACAAGTTCAGCCCCAGCATTTT; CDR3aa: CASSERQVQPQHF
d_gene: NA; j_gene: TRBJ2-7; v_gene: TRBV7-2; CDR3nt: TGTGCCAGCAGCTTGGACAGCCAGACCTCCTACGAGCAGTACTTC; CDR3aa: CASSLDSQTSYEQYF
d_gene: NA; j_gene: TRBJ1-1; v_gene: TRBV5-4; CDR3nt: TGTGCCAGCAGAATCGGCGGGGGGACTGAAGCTTTCTTT; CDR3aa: CASRIGGGTEAFF
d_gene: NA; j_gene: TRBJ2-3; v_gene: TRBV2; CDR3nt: TGTGCCAGCAAGGAGGGGGCCGGCACAGATACGCAGTATTTT; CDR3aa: CASKEGAGTDTQYF
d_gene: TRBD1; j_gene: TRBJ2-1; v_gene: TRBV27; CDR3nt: TGTGCCAGCAGTTCGGACAGGGGGGATGACAATGAGCAGTTCTTC; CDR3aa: CASSSDRGDDNEQFF
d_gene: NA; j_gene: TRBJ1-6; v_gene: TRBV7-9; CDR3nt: TGTGCCAGCAGCTTAGGCACAGGCGATGGTTCACCCCTCCACTTT; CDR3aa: CASSLGTGDGSPLHF